The rows below give T cell receptor beta chains drawn from one sample of a study of T and B cells in COVID-19 patients. TCRdb called the multiplex PCR reads again in MiXCR, with one record for every CDR3 protein. The sample has fewer than 8,500 distinct CDR3 sequences; 31% are singletons. Sequences were obtained from blood. The origin of the receptors is a human donor with active COVID-19. The CDR3 runs from the conserved cysteine through the conserved F or W. A D gene is named only where the DNA matches it firmly. For some rows the clone size is stated as once, few or many, or as a class when expanded; others skip it.

.	TRBV20-1	TRBJ2-1	.	CSAGIYNEQFF	TGCAGTGCCGGGATCTACAATGAGCAGTTCTTC
few	TRBV27	TRBJ2-5	.	CASSLSLGGGLTQYF	TGTGCCAGCAGTTTATCGTTAGGGGGGGGCTTGACCCAGTACTTC
few	TRBV24-1	TRBJ2-1	TRBD2	CATSDPLAGGRNEQFF	TGTGCCACCAGTGATCCGCTAGCGGGGGGGCGCAATGAGCAGTTCTTC
medium-sized	TRBV19	TRBJ2-5	.	CASSNGLLQETQYF	TGTGCCAGTAGTAACGGACTACTACAAGAGACCCAGTACTTC
.	TRBV20-1	TRBJ1-6	.	CSARDRGHNSPLHF	TGCAGTGCTAGAGATCGGGGCCATAATTCACCCCTCCACTTT
.	TRBV11-1	TRBJ2-7	.	CASSLVGEQYF	TGTGCCAGCAGCTTAGTGGGCGAGCAGTACTTC
.	TRBV11-2	TRBJ2-5	.	CASSFPDLPQYF	TGTGCCAGCAGCTTTCCCGATTTGCCCCAGTACTTC
.	TRBV13	TRBJ1-2	TRBD1	CASSQGGQGANPYTF	TGTGCCAGCAGCCAGGGGGGGCAGGGGGCTAATCCCTACACCTTC
.	TRBV20-1	TRBJ2-1	.	CSASDVEQFF	TGCAGTGCTAGTGATGTAGAGCAGTTCTTC
.	TRBV6-4	TRBJ2-1	.	CASTPGYNEQFF	TGTGCCAGCACTCCTGGGTACAATGAGCAGTTCTTC
.	TRBV18	TRBJ2-7	.	CASSPEIGDEQYF	TGTGCCAGCTCACCGGAGATTGGCGACGAGCAGTACTTC
.	TRBV6-1	TRBJ1-4	.	CASSERGPPNEKLFF	TGTGCCAGCAGTGAACGGGGGCCCCCTAATGAAAAACTGTTTTTT
medium-sized	TRBV29-1	TRBJ2-3	TRBD2	CSAARTSGGAQDTQYF	TGCAGCGCCGCCAGGACTAGCGGGGGGGCGCAAGATACGCAGTATTTT
few	TRBV7-6	TRBJ2-5	.	CASSLGGLAGPGETQYF	TGTGCCAGCAGCTTAGGGGGTCTGGCGGGGCCGGGAGAGACCCAGTACTTC
.	TRBV7-9	TRBJ2-7	.	CALNGRGDHEQYF	TGTGCCCTCAACGGCAGGGGTGACCACGAGCAGTACTTC
.	TRBV6-2/TRBV6-3	TRBJ1-3	.	CASSYVDSGNTIYF	TGTGCCAGCAGTTACGTAGATTCTGGAAACACCATATATTTT
.	TRBV18	TRBJ1-3	.	CASSAGRQNTIYF	TGTGCCAGCTCTGCGGGGAGGCAAAACACCATATATTTT
.	TRBV12-3/TRBV12-4	TRBJ1-1	.	CASISDGAGTEAFF	TGTGCCAGCATTTCTGACGGGGCGGGCACTGAAGCTTTCTTT
few	TRBV5-5	TRBJ2-1	TRBD1	CASSSDRGSSYNEQFF	TGTGCCAGCAGCTCGGACAGGGGAAGCTCCTACAATGAGCAGTTCTTC
few	TRBV12-3/TRBV12-4	TRBJ2-5	.	CASSLGRGGNGETQYF	TGTGCCAGCAGTTTAGGCAGGGGGGGAAACGGAGAGACCCAGTACTTC
few	TRBV10-3	TRBJ2-5	TRBD2	CAISIAGGEETQYF	TGTGCCATCAGTATAGCGGGGGGCGAAGAGACCCAGTACTTC
few	TRBV6-4	TRBJ2-5	.	CASSERGLAREFSETQYF	TGTGCCAGCAGTGAACGGGGGTTGGCCAGGGAGTTTTCAGAGACCCAGTACTTC
few	TRBV6-5	TRBJ1-4	TRBD1	CASSSRDRAEKLFF	TGTGCCAGCAGTTCCCGGGACAGGGCGGAAAAACTGTTTTTT
few	TRBV5-1	TRBJ2-2	.	CASSVTSGGGELFF	TGCGCCAGCAGCGTGACTAGTGGGGGCGGGGAGCTGTTTTTT
.	TRBV6-1	TRBJ2-3	TRBD2	CAILLYGLAGVGDTQYF	TGTGCCATACTACTCTACGGACTAGCGGGGGTAGGAGATACGCAGTATTTT
.	TRBV12-3/TRBV12-4	TRBJ2-7	TRBD2	CASRLREGYEQYF	TGTGCCAGCAGACTTCGGGAGGGGTACGAGCAGTACTTC
.	TRBV5-4	TRBJ2-5	TRBD2	CASSLEGVTGLAGSGNSETQYF	TGTGCCAGCAGCTTGGAGGGGGTAACGGGACTAGCGGGGTCGGGAAATTCCGAGACCCAGTACTTC
.	TRBV6-5	TRBJ2-5	TRBD2	CASSSDSGSIGTQYF	TGTGCCAGCAGTTCGGATAGCGGGTCAATCGGGACCCAGTACTTC
.	TRBV27	TRBJ2-4	.	CASSALSSLGKNIQYF	TGTGCCAGCAGTGCCCTTAGTAGCTTGGGCAAAAACATTCAGTACTTC
.	TRBV19	TRBJ1-6	TRBD1	CASTTGGSSYNSPLHF	TGTGCCAGTACTACAGGGGGAAGCTCCTATAATTCACCCCTCCACTTT
medium-sized	TRBV18	TRBJ2-1	.	CASSPPRGAVNEQFF	TGTGCCAGCTCACCACCAAGGGGCGCGGTTAATGAGCAGTTCTTC
.	TRBV20-1	TRBJ2-3	TRBD1	CSANLGQGYPTQYF	TGCAGTGCTAACTTGGGACAGGGGTACCCCACGCAGTATTTT
.	TRBV7-6	TRBJ2-3	.	CASSLLGAHGDTQYF	TGTGCCAGCAGCTTACTGGGGGCGCATGGAGATACGCAGTATTTT
medium-sized	TRBV5-4	TRBJ2-1	TRBD2	CASSSPTQRGYNEQFF	TGTGCCAGCAGCTCCCCCACCCAGCGGGGTTACAATGAGCAGTTCTTC
.	TRBV28	TRBJ2-3	.	CASSSSLSTDTQYF	TGTGCCAGCAGTTCCAGCCTATCGACAGATACGCAGTATTTT
medium-sized	TRBV5-5	TRBJ2-7	TRBD1	CASSFGQVNYEQYF	TGTGCCAGCAGCTTTGGACAGGTAAACTACGAGCAGTACTTC
few	TRBV15	TRBJ1-3	.	CATSRDRSGAGNTIYF	TGTGCCACCAGCAGAGATAGAAGCGGCGCTGGAAACACCATATATTTT
.	TRBV7-9	TRBJ1-1	.	CASSLVTPGNTEAFF	TGTGCCAGCAGCTTAGTTACGCCGGGGAACACTGAAGCTTTCTTT
medium-sized	TRBV6-5	TRBJ2-7	TRBD2	CASRLAGGYEQYF	TGTGCCAGCCGACTAGCGGGAGGGTACGAGCAGTACTTC
few	TRBV6-4	TRBJ2-3	.	CASSAPTAPDTQYF	TGTGCCAGCAGCGCTCCGACCGCACCAGATACGCAGTATTTT
few	TRBV7-6	TRBJ2-5	TRBD1	CASSARDRGAETQYF	TGTGCCAGCAGCGCGAGGGACAGGGGAGCAGAGACCCAGTACTTC
few	TRBV29-1	TRBJ1-1	.	CSVSEFGAFF	TGCAGCGTTTCAGAGTTTGGGGCTTTCTTT
.	TRBV5-4	TRBJ2-3	TRBD2	CASTPGGTRSTDTQYF	TGTGCCAGCACCCCGGGTGGGACTAGAAGCACAGATACGCAGTATTTT
medium-sized	TRBV15	TRBJ2-6	.	CATSRDRGLGGANVLTF	TGTGCCACCAGCAGAGATAGGGGCCTTGGAGGGGCCAACGTCCTGACTTTC
medium-sized	TRBV29-1	TRBJ2-2	.	CSVEESQAGELFF	TGCAGCGTTGAAGAGAGCCAAGCCGGGGAGCTGTTTTTT
.	TRBV7-9	TRBJ2-3	TRBD2	CASSLRTSGLSTDTQYF	TGTGCCAGCAGCTTAAGAACTAGCGGGCTGAGCACAGATACGCAGTATTTT
few	TRBV5-6	TRBJ2-1	TRBD2	CASSLLLALHNEQFF	TGTGCCAGCAGCTTGTTACTAGCGCTCCACAATGAGCAGTTCTTC
medium-sized	TRBV5-6	TRBJ2-2	.	CASSLPQGWGELFF	TGTGCCAGCAGCTTGCCACAGGGTTGGGGGGAGCTGTTTTTT
medium-sized	TRBV29-1	TRBJ1-1	TRBD1	CSVEVDRGTEAFF	TGCAGCGTTGAAGTGGACAGGGGGACTGAAGCTTTCTTT
.	TRBV6-1	TRBJ2-3	TRBD1	CASSLRSDRGTDTQYF	TGTGCCAGCAGCCTTAGATCTGACAGGGGCACAGATACGCAGTATTTT
.	TRBV5-1	TRBJ2-2	.	CASRDRDPTGWLFF	TGCGCCAGCAGAGACCGGGACCCCACCGGGTGGCTGTTTTTT
.	TRBV24-1	TRBJ2-2	.	CATSGGFTGELFF	TGTGCCACCAGCGGGGGCTTCACCGGGGAGCTGTTTTTT
medium-sized	TRBV15	TRBJ2-1	TRBD2	CATRKRGYMEQFF	TGTGCCACCAGAAAGCGGGGCTACATGGAGCAGTTCTTC
few	TRBV12-3/TRBV12-4	TRBJ2-3	TRBD2	CATSLAGGTDTQYF	TGTGCCACCTCACTAGCGGGGGGCACAGATACGCAGTATTTT